This T cell receptor (beta chain) derives from a study of blood T cell repertoires in COVID-19. Original methodology: Amplification of reference gene primers provided the estimated nucleated cell counts. Method: immunoSEQ multiplex PCR; TCRdb's copy keeps in-frame clones and lacks some. The DNA gave D and trimming, while V, J and clone size come from that table. The sample yields roughly 150,000 clones, around 86% seen once. Recovery meant two consecutive negative NP/OP PCR tests, professional clearance, or resolved symptoms. The CDR3 runs to 17 residues. Germline V gene data show CDR1 as SGHTA and CDR2 as FQGNSA. V was shortened by 1 base and J by 0 bases, with 13 bases between the two germline ends. This clone has more than one count but fewer than ten.

Sequencing was done on a sample of PBMCs or T cells enriched from blood (not recorded which). The receptor's source is a man aged 50-59 years who had recovered from COVID-19. The rearrangement links TRBV7-2 to TRBJ2-1; no firm D call. The CDR3 here is CASSLESSGYSYNEQFF. The CDR3 DNA is TGTGCCAGCAGCTTAGAATCGTCGGGTTACTCCTACAATGAGCAGTTCTTC.